The rows below give T cell receptor beta chains drawn from one sample of a study of Ad26.COV2.S vaccination and SARS-CoV-2 variants. Measured with immunoSEQ multiplex PCR; TCRdb has only the in-frame clones, and not every one. The data contain 300,000 to 350,000 clones, 88% of them singletons. The specimen was peripheral blood, collected in a trial of Ad26.COV2.S vaccine versus placebo. These receptors all stem from a person between 18 and 59 years old who received the Ad26.COV2.S COVID-19 vaccine or a placebo. CDR3s include the opening cysteine and the closing phenylalanine or tryptophan. The D gene is left open where the match is weak. The size field is filled for only some rows; it gives once, few, many or a size class.

J | D | size | V | CDR3 | DNA
TRBJ1-4 | TRBD1 | . | TRBV19 | CASSSTSGGAEEKLFF | TGTGCCAGCTCCTCCACCTCAGGGGGCGCGGAGGAAAAACTGTTTTTT
TRBJ1-4 | . | . | TRBV11-2 | CASSPQRGRNEKLFF | TGTGCCAGCAGCCCCCAACGGGGGCGGAATGAAAAACTGTTTTTT
TRBJ1-4 | TRBD1 | . | TRBV28 | CASQGGGLDEKLFF | TGTGCCAGCCAAGGGGGCGGGTTGGACGAAAAACTGTTTTTT
TRBJ2-7 | . | . | TRBV7-2 | CASSLSQDPYEQYF | TGTGCCAGCAGCTTAAGCCAGGACCCCTACGAGCAGTACTTC
TRBJ2-2 | . | many | TRBV6-4 | CASSVGGTGELFF | TGTGCCAGCAGTGTAGGGGGGACCGGGGAGCTGTTTTTT
TRBJ1-1 | . | . | TRBV19 | CASSMFGPQTEAFF | TGTGCCAGTAGTATGTTCGGGCCACAGACTGAAGCTTTCTTT
TRBJ2-7 | . | . | TRBV9 | CASSQDGVGEQYF | TGTGCCAGCAGCCAAGACGGGGTTGGAGAGCAGTACTTC
TRBJ1-1 | . | . | TRBV7-3 | CASSLNIKGGTMNTEAFF | TGTGCCAGCAGCTTAAACATTAAGGGGGGGACCATGAACACTGAAGCTTTCTTT
TRBJ2-2 | . | . | TRBV7-3 | CASKVGVVNTGELFF | TGTGCCAGCAAGGTGGGGGTAGTGAACACCGGGGAGCTGTTTTTT
TRBJ1-4 | TRBD1 | few | TRBV7-9 | CASSLQTGRVEKLFF | TGTGCCAGCAGCTTACAGACAGGGCGTGTTGAAAAACTGTTTTTT
TRBJ1-1 | TRBD1 | . | TRBV29-1 | CSGGTGSSTEAFF | TGCAGCGGAGGGACAGGGTCGAGCACTGAAGCTTTCTTT
TRBJ1-1 | TRBD1 | once | TRBV6-1 | CASSQHRGLNTEAFF | TGTGCCAGCAGCCAACACAGGGGACTTAACACTGAAGCTTTCTTT
TRBJ2-1 | . | . | TRBV6-4 | CASSLDAAAVNEQFF | TGTGCCAGCAGCCTGGACGCGGCAGCGGTCAATGAGCAGTTCTTC
TRBJ1-4 | TRBD1 | . | TRBV13 | CASSSWGGGPDPSSNEKLFF | TGTGCCAGCAGCTCGTGGGGAGGGGGCCCGGACCCTTCCTCGAATGAAAAACTGTTTTTT
TRBJ2-7 | . | . | TRBV19 | CASSVERGNEQYF | TGTGCCAGTAGCGTCGAGAGAGGAAACGAGCAGTACTTC
TRBJ1-1 | . | . | TRBV11-2 | CASSPVSNTEAFF | TGTGCCAGCAGCCCCGTTTCGAACACTGAAGCTTTCTTT
TRBJ2-7 | . | . | TRBV4-2 | CASSQTTQAYEQYF | TGTGCCAGCAGCCAAACTACTCAGGCCTACGAGCAGTACTTC
TRBJ1-4 | . | . | TRBV29-1 | CSVVEGQLFF | TGCAGCGTCGTGGAAGGGCAACTGTTTTTT
TRBJ1-3 | . | . | TRBV27 | CASRKQKGGNTIYF | TGTGCCAGCAGGAAACAGAAGGGTGGAAACACCATATATTTT
TRBJ2-2 | . | . | TRBV4-1 | CTSSQDVQAGELFF | TGCACCAGCAGCCAAGACGTCCAAGCCGGGGAGCTGTTTTTT
TRBJ1-3 | TRBD1 | . | TRBV6-5 | CASRTGGGNTIYF | TGTGCCAGCAGGACAGGGGGCGGAAACACCATATATTTT
TRBJ2-2 | . | . | TRBV7-8 | CASRGGFWNTGELFF | TGTGCCAGCAGGGGGGGCTTCTGGAACACCGGGGAGCTGTTTTTT
TRBJ1-4 | . | . | TRBV4-1 | CASSQAPGQLGGEKLFF | TGCGCCAGCAGCCAAGCGCCCGGACAGCTGGGGGGTGAAAAACTGTTTTTT
TRBJ1-5 | . | few | TRBV2 | CASSERGNQPQHF | TGTGCCAGCAGTGAACGGGGCAATCAGCCCCAGCATTTT
TRBJ2-1 | . | . | TRBV19 | CASRGEGQTYNEQFF | TGTGCCAGTAGAGGGGAGGGACAAACCTACAATGAGCAGTTCTTC
TRBJ2-6 | TRBD1 | few | TRBV30 | CAWSRLYDREGTGANVLTF | TGTGCCTGGAGCCGACTATACGACAGGGAAGGTACTGGGGCCAACGTCCTGACTTTC
TRBJ2-7 | TRBD2 | few | TRBV7-9 | CASSYPSGGIIQYF | TGTGCCAGCAGCTACCCTAGCGGGGGGATTATTCAGTACTTC
TRBJ1-1 | . | . | TRBV6-4 | CASSVDTYGTEAFF | TGTGCCAGCAGCGTAGACACTTACGGCACTGAAGCTTTCTTT
TRBJ2-1 | TRBD2 | . | TRBV5-3 | CARRASGTYNEQFF | TGTGCCAGAAGGGCCAGCGGGACCTACAATGAGCAGTTCTTC
TRBJ1-3 | . | . | TRBV4-3 | CASSQDPGRQLSGNTIYF | TGCGCCAGCAGCCAAGACCCGGGTAGACAACTCTCTGGAAACACCATATATTTT
TRBJ1-3 | . | many | TRBV2 | CASSPGSSGNTIYF | TGTGCCAGCTCTCCCGGGAGCTCTGGAAACACCATATATTTT
TRBJ1-5 | TRBD1 | . | TRBV28 | CASSIYRGLSGNQPQHF | TGTGCCAGCAGTATCTACAGGGGGCTGTCGGGCAATCAGCCCCAGCATTTT
TRBJ2-1 | . | . | TRBV4-3 | CASSQDLSPSSYNEQFF | TGCGCCAGCAGCCAAGATCTGTCACCAAGCTCCTACAATGAGCAGTTCTTC
TRBJ1-4 | TRBD1 | . | TRBV5-6 | CASSNDRGAERGLFF | TGTGCCAGCAGCAATGACAGGGGCGCCGAAAGAGGACTGTTTTTT
TRBJ1-5 | . | . | TRBV2 | CASSNKRGANQPQHF | TGTGCCAGCTCCAACAAGAGGGGGGCCAATCAGCCCCAGCATTTT
TRBJ2-2 | . | . | TRBV24-1 | CATSARRNTGELFF | TGTGCCACCAGTGCAAGGCGGAACACCGGGGAGCTGTTTTTT
TRBJ2-2 | . | once | TRBV5-4 | CASKNTGELFF | TGTGCCAGCAAGAACACCGGGGAGCTGTTTTTT
TRBJ1-2 | . | . | TRBV4-1 | CASSPGQTVTYGYTF | TGCGCCAGCAGCCCGGGGCAGACGGTCACCTATGGCTACACCTTC
TRBJ2-7 | TRBD2 | . | TRBV13 | CASSLGPSGSYEQYF | TGTGCCAGCAGCTTAGGCCCTAGCGGTTCCTACGAGCAGTACTTC
TRBJ2-2 | . | . | TRBV7-3 | CASSPHYGGIGSGTGELFF | TGTGCCAGCAGCCCTCATTATGGGGGTATCGGGAGCGGCACCGGGGAGCTGTTTTTT
TRBJ2-3 | . | . | TRBV12-3/TRBV12-4 | CASSGSSTDTQYF | TGTGCCAGCAGCGGATCTAGCACAGATACGCAGTATTTT
TRBJ1-1 | . | . | TRBV3-1/TRBV3-2 | CASSSHTGKTEAFF | TGTGCCAGCAGTTCCCATACGGGGAAAACTGAAGCTTTCTTT
TRBJ2-7 | . | . | TRBV4-2 | CASSQDRRGDYEQYF | TGTGCCAGCAGCCAAGATCGCAGGGGGGACTACGAGCAGTACTTC
TRBJ1-1 | . | . | TRBV14 | CASSLLRGSLNTEAFF | TGTGCCAGCAGCCTTCTACGAGGCAGCTTGAACACTGAAGCTTTCTTT
TRBJ1-2 | . | . | TRBV30 | CAWSLTGFNYGYTF | TGTGCCTGGAGTTTGACAGGCTTTAACTATGGCTACACCTTC